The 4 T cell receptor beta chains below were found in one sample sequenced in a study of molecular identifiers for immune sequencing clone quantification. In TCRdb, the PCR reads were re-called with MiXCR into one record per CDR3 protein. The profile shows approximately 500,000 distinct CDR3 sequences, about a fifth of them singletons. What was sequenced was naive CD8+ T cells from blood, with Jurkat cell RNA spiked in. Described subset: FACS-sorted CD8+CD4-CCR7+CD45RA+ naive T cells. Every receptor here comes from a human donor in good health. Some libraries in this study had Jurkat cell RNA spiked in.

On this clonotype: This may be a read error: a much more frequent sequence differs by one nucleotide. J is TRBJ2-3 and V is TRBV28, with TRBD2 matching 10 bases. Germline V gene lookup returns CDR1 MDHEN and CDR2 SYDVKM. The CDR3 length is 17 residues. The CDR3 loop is CASSFLGASGSTDAQYF. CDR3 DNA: TGTGCCAGCAGTTTCCTGGGGGCTAGCGGGAGCACAGATGCGCAGTATTTT.

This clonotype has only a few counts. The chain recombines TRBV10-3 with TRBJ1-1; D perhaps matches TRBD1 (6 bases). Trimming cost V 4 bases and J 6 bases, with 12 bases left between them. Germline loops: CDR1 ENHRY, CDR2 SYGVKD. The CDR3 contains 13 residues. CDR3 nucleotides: TGTGCCATCAGTGGTAACAGGGCGGCTGAAGCTTTCTTT. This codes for CAISGNRAAEAFF.

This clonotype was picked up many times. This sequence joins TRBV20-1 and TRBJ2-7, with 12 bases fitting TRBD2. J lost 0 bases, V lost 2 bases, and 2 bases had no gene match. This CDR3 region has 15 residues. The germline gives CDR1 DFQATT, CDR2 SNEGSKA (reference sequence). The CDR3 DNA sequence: TGCAGTGCTAGATTACTAGCGGGAGGCTCCTACGAGCAGTACTTC. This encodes CSARLLAGGSYEQYF.

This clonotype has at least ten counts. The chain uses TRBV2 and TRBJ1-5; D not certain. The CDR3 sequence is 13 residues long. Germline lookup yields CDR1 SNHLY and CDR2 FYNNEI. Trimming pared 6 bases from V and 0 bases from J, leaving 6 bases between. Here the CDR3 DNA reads TGTGCCAGCAGGGGGTATAGCAATCAGCCCCAGCATTTT. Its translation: CASRGYSNQPQHF.